The clone carrying this T cell receptor (beta chain) is called medium-sized based on its frequency. Antigen unknown. These data belong to a study of T cell clusters in autoimmune cytopenias. The study, taken as a whole, reports: Functional roles of the in silico T cell clusters still await experimental validation.

CDR3 size: 14 residues. Germline V gives CDR1 MNHEY, CDR2 SVGAGI. One tube held mixed TRB-A and TRB-B primer pools for touch-down PCR. TCRdb reprocessed the multiplex PCR reads and keeps a single row for each CDR3 protein, giving no DNA. The sample table sets out roughly 2,800 distinct CDR3 sequences. TRB was amplified from approximately 230 ng of peripheral blood genomic DNA per sample. Sequences were obtained from peripheral blood. This chain connects TRBV6-5 to TRBJ2-1; the TCRdb D gene call, TRBD1, has no DNA to confirm it. This receptor was taken from a human donor with an autoimmune cytopenia or autoimmune hepatitis (not recorded which). CDR3 amino acids: CASSYSHRDREQFF.